This T cell receptor (beta chain) is from a study of T cells after posttransplantation cyclophosphamide. TCRdb keeps only in-frame clones here, not all; method: immunoSEQ multiplex PCR. The sample consists of 3,400 or so clones, around 95% of them appearing once. V dropped 5 bases and J dropped 6 bases, with 20 bases sitting between them. Germline lookup yields CDR1 MDHEN and CDR2 SYDVKM. The CDR3 runs 16 residues. Findings of the study overall: Donor CD8+ memory clones often dominated recipient blood repertoires at later times.

With respect to this clone: Its antigen is not known.

The sample consisted of naive CD8+ T cells sorted from PBMCs. This receptor was obtained from a woman between 50 and 59 years old in good health and a related stem cell transplant donor. This chain connects TRBV28 to TRBJ2-1, with D possibly being TRBD2 (6 bases). This CDR3 reads CASSPTTSLQPNEQFF. In nucleotides, the CDR3 is TGTGCCAGCAGTCCTACAACTAGCTTACAGCCCAATGAGCAGTTCTTC. The full variable domain, completed using reference TRBV28 and TRBJ2-1, is DVKVTQSSRYLVKRTGEKVFLECVQDMDHENMFWYRQDPGLGLRLIYFSYDVKMKEKGDIPEGYSVSREKKERFSLILESASTNQTSMYLCASSPTTSLQPNEQFFGPGTRLTVL.